This passage covers 15 T cell receptor beta chains from one sample sequenced in a study of regulatory T cells in long-lasting Graves disease. The time point: newly diagnosed GD, antithyroid drugs for less than 3 months. Extracted PBMC RNA gave rise to the TCR library. Sequencing libraries for TCR beta were prepared with iRepertoire HTBI primers and Arm-PCR of CDR3 regions. Via MiXCR, TCRdb re-called the multiplex PCR reads, giving one row per CDR3 protein. The sample consists of 350,000 to 400,000 distinct CDR3 sequences, 15% to 20% of them appearing once. The same data also went into a second study, on T cells in Graves' hyperthyroidism and ophthalmopathy.

Here the sequenced sample was peripheral blood mononuclear cells (PBMCs), taken at new diagnosis, from a patient treated with antithyroid drugs. The receptor source for this set is a woman younger than 35 with Graves disease.

The table lists this clonotype with many counts. This rearrangement joins TRBV11-2 to TRBJ2-1; 8 nucleotides match TRBD2. J gave up 4 bases and V 1 base, and 3 bases lay outside the gene matches. The CDR3 sequence is 15 residues long. Germline CDR1 SGHAT, CDR2 FQNNGV. The CDR3 DNA sequence: TGTGCCAGCAGCTTAGGCGGCGGGGGGTACAATGAGCAGTTCTTC. This translates into CASSLGGGGYNEQFF.

V and J are TRBV5-5 and TRBJ1-6; 7 nucleotides match TRBD1. Germline V gives CDR1 SGHKS, CDR2 YYEKEE (reference sequence). Trimming cost V 2 bases and J 7 bases; bases outside gene matches: 6. The CDR3 consists of 15 residues. The CDR3 sequence: CASSFTEQGNSPLHF. The CDR3 bases are TGTGCCAGCAGCTTCACCGAACAGGGGAATTCACCCCTCCACTTT.

This clonotype was seen more than once but under ten times. The rearrangement joins TRBV20-1 to TRBJ2-1; D tentatively reads TRBD1 or TRBD2 (5 bases each). CDR1 is DFQATT, CDR2 SNEGSKA, per germline (reference sequence). Trimming removed 1 base from V and 2 bases from J, with 15 bases in between. This CDR3 has 16 residues. In DNA form, the CDR3 reads TGCAGTGCTAGAGGCCTCGGGACGGCCACCTACAATGAGCAGTTCTTC. It is translated as CSARGLGTATYNEQFF.

This clonotype was observed many times. This sequence joins TRBV11-2 and TRBJ2-2; D is unresolved. This CDR3 has 15 amino acids. Germline V gene data show CDR1 as SGHAT and CDR2 as FQNNGV. With 2 bases removed from V and 0 bases from J, the gap between germline ends came to 7 bases. DNA of the CDR3: TGTGCCAGCAGCTTAAGTATGGCGAACACCGGGGAGCTGTTTTTT. It specifies CASSLSMANTGELFF. Drawing the rest from reference TRBV11-2 and TRBJ2-2, the complete variable domain is EAGVAQSPRYKIIEKRQSVAFWCNPISGHATLYWYQQILGQGPKLLIQFQNNGVVDDSQLPKDRFSAERLKGVDSTLKIQPAKLEDSAVYLCASSLSMANTGELFFGEGSRLTVL.

This clonotype was detected many times. This sequence joins TRBV5-1 and TRBJ2-3, with unresolved D. The V end lost 0 bases, the J end lost 4 bases, and 9 bases lay between the germline ends. The CDR3 extends over 14 amino acids. Per the germline V gene, CDR1 is SGHRS and CDR2 is YFSETQ. CDR3 amino acids: CASSLEVGPDTQYF. The CDR3 DNA follows: TGCGCCAGCAGCTTGGAGGTGGGTCCAGATACGCAGTATTTT. Based on the CDR3 plus reference TRBV5-1 and TRBJ2-3, the full variable domain is KAGVTQTPRYLIKTRGQQVTLSCSPISGHRSVSWYQQTPGQGLQFLFEYFSETQRNKGNFPGRFSGRQFSNSRSEMNVSTLELGDSALYLCASSLEVGPDTQYFGPGTRLTVL.

The chain uses TRBV5-4 and TRBJ1-1, with D perhaps TRBD1 (6 bases). The germline CDR1 and CDR2 sequences are SGHNT and YYREEE (reference sequence). The length of the CDR3 is 15 residues. The V and J ends lost 3 bases and 2 bases respectively, with 14 bases between them. The CDR3: CASSSGGPFNTEAFF. The CDR3 nucleotides are TGTGCCAGCAGCTCCGGGGGGCCATTTAACACTGAAGCTTTCTTT.

On this clonotype: One base away lies a much larger clone, so this may be a sequencing read error. This chain connects TRBV28 to TRBJ2-1; 8 positions agree with TRBD2. The length of the CDR3 is 16 residues. The V gene's germline CDR1 is MDHEN and CDR2 SYDVKM. V was clipped by 7 bases and J by 5 bases; unmatched bases: 13. The CDR3 sequence is CASTGIAGGGNNEQFF. CDR3 nucleotide sequence: TGTGCCAGCACTGGTATCGCGGGGGGCGGGAACAATGAGCAGTTCTTC.

This clonotype was recorded many times. The rearrangement links TRBV29-1 to TRBJ2-6; either TRBD1 or TRBD2 may fit D (5 bases each). The CDR3 spans 15 residues. With 4 bases removed from V and 0 bases from J, the gap between germline ends came to 10 bases. CDR1 and CDR2 (germline): SQVTM, ANQGSEA. The CDR3 DNA follows: TGCAGCGTTGTCGGGGCCGGCTCTGGGGCCAACGTCCTGACTTTC. Residues: CSVVGAGSGANVLTF.

This clonotype was recorded a few times. The rearrangement joins TRBV6-1 to TRBJ2-7; TRBD1 is a possible D gene (5 bases). Germline V CDR1 and CDR2: MNHNS, SASEGT. Trimming pared 5 bases from V and 3 bases from J, leaving 17 bases between. This CDR3 has 15 amino acids. Here the CDR3 reads CASSTDSLGYYEQYF. The CDR3 region has the DNA TGTGCCAGCAGTACAGACAGCCTCGGTTACTACGAGCAGTACTTC.

This clonotype turned up a few times. The rearrangement links TRBV20-1 to TRBJ1-2; possible D gene TRBD1, 5 bases. V was shortened by 5 bases and J by 2 bases, with 12 bases between the two germline ends. This CDR3 has 13 amino acids. Germline lookup yields CDR1 DFQATT and CDR2 SNEGSKA (reference sequence). The CDR3 spells CSAGVGRNYGYTF. As DNA, the CDR3 is TGCAGTGCTGGAGTGGGACGGAACTATGGCTACACCTTC.

There are many counts of this clonotype. This rearrangement joins TRBV11-2 to TRBJ2-7, with 10 bases matching TRBD2. Germline loops: CDR1 SGHAT, CDR2 FQNNGV. The CDR3 has 14 residues. After removal of 3 bases from V and 4 bases from J, the junction contained 3 bases not matched to a gene. In nucleotides, the CDR3 is TGTGCCAGCAGCTTCGGGACTAGCGCTTACGAGCAGTACTTC. Translating it yields CASSFGTSAYEQYF.

The chain uses TRBV25-1 and TRBJ2-7; D not certain. Trimming left V 3 bases short and J 3 bases short, with 12 bases between. Germline V gives CDR1 MGHDK, CDR2 SYGVNS. There are 14 residues in the CDR3. The DNA of the CDR3 is TGTGCCAGCAGTGATTTGGGTGCGATCTACGAGCAGTACTTC. Residues: CASSDLGAIYEQYF.

This clonotype was seen more than once but under ten times. The genes are TRBV6-9 and TRBJ1-4; D uncertain. The CDR3 totals 15 residues. Trimming cost V 3 bases and J 8 bases, with 16 bases left between them. Germline loops: CDR1 MNHGY, CDR2 SVAAGI. This CDR3 is CASSYSGQNVEKLFF. The CDR3 DNA sequence: TGTGCCAGCAGTTACTCAGGCCAGAACGTAGAAAAACTGTTTTTT.

With regard to this clonotype: Possible read error: a much larger clone is one base away. The chain joins TRBV11-2 to TRBJ1-2, with D uncertain. CDR3 length: 13 residues. Germline V gives CDR1 SGHAT, CDR2 FQNNGV. The CDR3 nucleotides are TGTGCCAGCAGCTTAGAGCCTGAGGCTGGCAACACCTTC. Translating gives CASSLEPEAGNTF.

V is TRBV20-1 and J is TRBJ2-3; possible D gene TRBD1, 6 bases. The V gene's germline CDR1 is DFQATT and CDR2 SNEGSKA (reference sequence). The CDR3 totals 14 residues. Trimming removed 1 base from V and 4 bases from J, with 12 bases in between. The CDR3 here is CSARGTGNPDTQYF. In DNA form, the CDR3 reads TGCAGTGCTAGAGGAACAGGGAATCCAGATACGCAGTATTTT.